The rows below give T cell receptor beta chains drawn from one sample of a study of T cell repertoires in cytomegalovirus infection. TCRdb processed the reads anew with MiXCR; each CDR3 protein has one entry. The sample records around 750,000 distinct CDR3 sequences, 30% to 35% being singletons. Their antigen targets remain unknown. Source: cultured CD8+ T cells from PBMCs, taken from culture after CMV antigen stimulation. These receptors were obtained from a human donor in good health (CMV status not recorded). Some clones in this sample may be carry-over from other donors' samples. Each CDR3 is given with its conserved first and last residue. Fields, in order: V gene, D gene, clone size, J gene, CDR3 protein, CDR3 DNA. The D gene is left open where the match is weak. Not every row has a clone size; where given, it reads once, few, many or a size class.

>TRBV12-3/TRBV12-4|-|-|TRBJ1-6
CASSLRAGYSPLHF
TGTGCCAGCAGCCTCAGGGCAGGGTATTCACCCCTCCACTTT
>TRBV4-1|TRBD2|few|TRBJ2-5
CASSQDGGGHQETQYF
TGCGCCAGCAGCCAAGACGGCGGGGGACACCAAGAGACCCAGTACTTC
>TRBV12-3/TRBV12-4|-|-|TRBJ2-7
CASSPEDNFYEQYF
TGTGCCAGCAGTCCCGAGGACAATTTCTACGAGCAGTACTTC
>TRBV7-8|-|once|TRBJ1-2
CASSPQTGKGYTF
TGTGCCAGCAGCCCACAGACGGGGAAGGGCTACACCTTC
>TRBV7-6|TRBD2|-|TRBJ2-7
CASRPGGGLEQYF
TGTGCCAGCAGACCGGGGGGAGGCCTCGAGCAGTACTTC
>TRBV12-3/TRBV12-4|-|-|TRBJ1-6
CASTSGRFNSPLHF
TGTGCCAGCACCTCCGGCAGGTTTAATTCACCCCTCCACTTT
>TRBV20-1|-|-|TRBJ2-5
CSARAGVGQETQYF
TGCAGTGCTAGGGCCGGGGTGGGCCAAGAGACCCAGTACTTC
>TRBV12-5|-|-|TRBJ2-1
CASGFYVSSYNEQFF
TGTGCTAGTGGTTTTTATGTGAGCTCCTACAATGAGCAGTTCTTC
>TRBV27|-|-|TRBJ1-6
CASSSGRLNSPLHF
TGTGCCAGCAGCTCTGGCCGACTTAATTCACCCCTCCACTTT
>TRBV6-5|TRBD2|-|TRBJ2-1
CASSPDSGGFERGEQFF
TGTGCCAGCAGCCCCGACTCGGGGGGATTCGAGAGGGGTGAGCAGTTCTTC
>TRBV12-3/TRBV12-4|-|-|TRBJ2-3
CASIAPGEIDTQYF
TGTGCCAGCATCGCGCCGGGGGAAATAGATACGCAGTATTTT
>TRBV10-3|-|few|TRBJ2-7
CAISESGGVEQNF
TGTGCCATCAGTGAGTCAGGCGGGGTCGAGCAGAACTTC
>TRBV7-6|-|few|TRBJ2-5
CASSYNPGARETQYF
TGTGCCAGCAGTTACAACCCCGGGGCCAGAGAGACCCAGTACTTC
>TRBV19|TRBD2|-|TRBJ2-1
CASSTPSGGYNEQFF
TGTGCCAGTAGTACCCCTAGCGGGGGTTACAATGAGCAGTTCTTC
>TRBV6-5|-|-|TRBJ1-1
CATGWGGGTEAFF
TGTGCCACGGGATGGGGAGGTGGCACTGAAGCTTTCTTT
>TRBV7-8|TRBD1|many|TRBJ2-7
CASSLAAPSDRDARF
TGTGCCAGCAGCTTAGCAGCCCCCTCCGACAGGGACGCACGCTTC
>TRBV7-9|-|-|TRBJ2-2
CASSPGRASFNTGELFF
TGTGCCAGCAGCCCGGGGCGTGCTAGCTTCAACACCGGGGAGCTGTTTTTT
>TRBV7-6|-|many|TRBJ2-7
CASSLDRGGPEQYF
TGTGCCAGCAGCCTGGACCGGGGAGGCCCGGAACAGTACTTC
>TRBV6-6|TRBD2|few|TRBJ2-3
CASSYNSGGASDTQYF
TGTGCCAGCAGTTACAATAGCGGGGGGGCGTCAGATACGCAGTATTTT
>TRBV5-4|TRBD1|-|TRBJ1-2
CASSGSPGQGSNYGYTF
TGTGCCAGCAGCGGTAGTCCGGGACAGGGATCGAACTATGGCTACACCTTC
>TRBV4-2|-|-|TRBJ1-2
CASSQAPWDGGNYGYTF
TGTGCCAGCAGCCAAGCCCCTTGGGATGGCGGGAACTATGGCTACACCTTC